This is a list of T cell receptor beta chains from one sample in a study of control samples from healthy donors and cancer patients. Sequenced by immunoSEQ multiplex PCR; TCRdb stores in-frame clones only, minus some. The sample includes under 200,000 clones, 85% to 90% seen only once; the top ten take approximately 4.9%. The material sequenced was blood. These receptors came from a woman in her twenties or thirties in good health. The CDR3 runs from the conserved cysteine through the conserved F or W.

v_gene	j_gene	CDR3aa
TRBV7-6	TRBJ1-6	CASSSRGAVDNSPLHF
TRBV5-4	TRBJ2-5	CASSFSGTQYF
TRBV7-9	TRBJ2-2	CASSLRRVGELFF
TRBV19	TRBJ2-7	CASSPGAGVSREQYF
TRBV6-4	TRBJ1-5	CASSEFPTAGRNQPQHF
TRBV11-2	TRBJ1-4	CASSSRDTNEKLFF
TRBV6-5	TRBJ1-2	CASSYRSGRQRGYTF
TRBV6-2/TRBV6-3	TRBJ2-1	CASSYRRGGPSSYNEQFF
TRBV18	TRBJ1-2	CASSPDGTYGYTF
TRBV5-1	TRBJ2-1	CASSQAIKGEQFF
TRBV24-1	TRBJ2-7	CATSDGTVYPYEQYF
TRBV11-2	TRBJ2-2	CASSLRWRGRTSGELFF
TRBV6-4	TRBJ1-5	CASSENWSRENQPQHF
TRBV4-1	TRBJ2-1	CASSQVSHGTYNEQFF
TRBV29-1	TRBJ2-1	CSVAAGPYNEQFF
TRBV28	TRBJ1-1	CASSLRRTEAFF
TRBV28	TRBJ1-1	CASTPRGSLNTEAFF
TRBV6-5	TRBJ1-2	CASSTPPYGYTF
TRBV7-8	TRBJ2-1	CASSSRQGDEQFF
TRBV19	TRBJ1-2	CASSIPGAQGSDTF
TRBV18	TRBJ2-7	CASSPLGGTDYEQYF
TRBV5-1	TRBJ2-4	CASSRDSYKNIQYF
TRBV28	TRBJ1-1	CASSLLDSTEAFF
TRBV11-3	TRBJ1-1	CASSFQGTANTEAFF
TRBV30	TRBJ2-1	CAWTGGLSSYNEQFF
TRBV5-1	TRBJ1-4	CASARETNEKLFF